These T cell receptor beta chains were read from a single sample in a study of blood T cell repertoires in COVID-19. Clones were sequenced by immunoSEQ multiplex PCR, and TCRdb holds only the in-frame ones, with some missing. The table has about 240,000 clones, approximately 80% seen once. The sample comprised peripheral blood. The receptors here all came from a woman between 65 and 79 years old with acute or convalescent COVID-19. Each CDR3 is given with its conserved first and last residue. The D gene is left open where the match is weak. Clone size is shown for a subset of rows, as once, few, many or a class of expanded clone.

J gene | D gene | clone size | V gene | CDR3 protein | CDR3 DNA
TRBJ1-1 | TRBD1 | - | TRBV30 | CAWSDQGAEEAFF | TGTGCCTGGAGTGATCAGGGGGCCGAAGAAGCTTTCTTT
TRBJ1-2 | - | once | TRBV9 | CASSGQGHGYGYTF | TGTGCCAGCAGCGGTCAGGGCCACGGCTATGGCTACACCTTC
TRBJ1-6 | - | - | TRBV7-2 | CASSFQGYNSPLHF | TGTGCCAGCAGCTTCCAGGGTTATAATTCACCCCTCCACTTT
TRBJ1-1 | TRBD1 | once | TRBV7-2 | CASSLRDSPMNTEAFF | TGTGCCAGCAGCTTAAGGGACAGCCCAATGAACACTGAAGCTTTCTTT
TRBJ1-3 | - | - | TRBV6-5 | CASRPNPNRAHF | TGTGCCAGCAGGCCTAATCCCAACAGGGCCCATTTT
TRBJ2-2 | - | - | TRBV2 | CASGPQGITGELFF | TGTGCCAGCGGACCGCAGGGAATCACCGGGGAGCTGTTTTTT
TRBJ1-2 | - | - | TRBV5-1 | CASSKGDTYGYTF | TGCGCCAGCAGCAAAGGGGACACCTATGGCTACACCTTC
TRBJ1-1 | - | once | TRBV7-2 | CASSSIWSFEAFF | TGTGCCAGCAGCTCTATTTGGAGTTTCGAAGCTTTCTTT
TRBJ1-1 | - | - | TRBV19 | CASSTVLNTEAFF | TGTGCCAGTTCTACAGTGTTGAACACTGAAGCTTTCTTT
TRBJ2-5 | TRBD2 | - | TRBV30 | CAWSPSGGQETQYF | TGTGCCTGGAGTCCGTCGGGGGGCCAAGAGACCCAGTACTTC
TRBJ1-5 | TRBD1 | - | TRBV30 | CAWGQGIWQPQHF | TGTGCCTGGGGACAGGGGATCTGGCAGCCCCAGCATTTT
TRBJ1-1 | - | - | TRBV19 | CASTPREGGTEAFF | TGTGCCAGTACCCCGCGAGAGGGGGGGACTGAAGCTTTCTTT
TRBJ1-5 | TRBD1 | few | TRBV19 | CASSHGDRGNQPQHF | TGTGCCAGTAGTCACGGGGACAGGGGGAATCAGCCCCAGCATTTT
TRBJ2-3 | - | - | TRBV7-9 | CASSLISDTQYF | TGTGCCAGCAGCTTAATCTCCGATACGCAGTATTTT
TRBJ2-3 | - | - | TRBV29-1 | CSVDEDTQYF | TGCAGCGTTGACGAGGATACGCAGTATTTT
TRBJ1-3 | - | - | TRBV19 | CASSPTRVDSGNTIYF | TGTGCCAGTAGCCCCACCCGGGTTGACTCTGGAAACACCATATATTTT
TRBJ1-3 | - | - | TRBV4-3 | CASSQASQEAGNTIYF | TGCGCCAGCAGCCAAGCTTCGCAAGAGGCCGGAAACACCATATATTTT
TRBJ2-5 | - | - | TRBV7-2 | CASSSRGRETQYF | TGTGCCAGCAGCTCCAGGGGTCGGGAGACCCAGTACTTC
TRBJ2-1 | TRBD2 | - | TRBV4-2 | CASSQGLAGGGSSYNEQFF | TGTGCCAGCAGCCAAGGTCTAGCGGGGGGGGGAAGCTCCTACAATGAGCAGTTCTTC
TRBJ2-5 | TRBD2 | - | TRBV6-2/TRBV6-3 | CASSWDYRETQYF | TGTGCCAGCAGTTGGGACTACCGCGAGACCCAGTACTTC
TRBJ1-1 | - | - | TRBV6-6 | CAVKTGSHMNTEAFF | TGTGCCGTAAAAACAGGGTCACACATGAACACTGAAGCTTTCTTT
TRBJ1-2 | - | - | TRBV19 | CASKREYGYTF | TGTGCCTCAAAAAGAGAATATGGCTACACCTTC
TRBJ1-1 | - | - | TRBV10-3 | CAISESPNVGEAFF | TGTGCCATCAGTGAGTCCCCCAACGTTGGCGAAGCTTTCTTT
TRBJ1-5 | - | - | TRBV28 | CASSLRGQPQHF | TGTGCCAGCAGTTTGAGAGGTCAGCCCCAGCATTTT
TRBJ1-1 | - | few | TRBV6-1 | CASSETRGTEAFF | TGTGCCAGCAGTGAAACCCGGGGCACTGAAGCTTTCTTT
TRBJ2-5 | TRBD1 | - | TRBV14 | CASSQGTATGTQYF | TGTGCCAGCAGCCAGGGGACAGCAACAGGGACCCAGTACTTC
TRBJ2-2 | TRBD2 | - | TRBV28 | CASSFIWASGDPNTGELFF | TGTGCCAGCAGTTTTATTTGGGCTAGCGGGGACCCTAACACCGGGGAGCTGTTTTTT
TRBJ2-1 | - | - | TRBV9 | CASSRAHEQFF | TGTGCCAGCAGCCGCGCCCATGAGCAGTTCTTC
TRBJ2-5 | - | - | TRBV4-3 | CASSQDPPGGTVQETQYF | TGCGCCAGCAGCCAAGATCCCCCGGGGGGCACGGTACAAGAGACCCAGTACTTC
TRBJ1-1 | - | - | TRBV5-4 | CASRKNSMNTEAFF | TGTGCCAGCAGGAAGAACAGCATGAACACTGAAGCTTTCTTT
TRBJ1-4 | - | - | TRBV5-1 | CASSSGTLNEKLFF | TGCGCCAGCAGCTCGGGGACACTCAATGAAAAACTGTTTTTT